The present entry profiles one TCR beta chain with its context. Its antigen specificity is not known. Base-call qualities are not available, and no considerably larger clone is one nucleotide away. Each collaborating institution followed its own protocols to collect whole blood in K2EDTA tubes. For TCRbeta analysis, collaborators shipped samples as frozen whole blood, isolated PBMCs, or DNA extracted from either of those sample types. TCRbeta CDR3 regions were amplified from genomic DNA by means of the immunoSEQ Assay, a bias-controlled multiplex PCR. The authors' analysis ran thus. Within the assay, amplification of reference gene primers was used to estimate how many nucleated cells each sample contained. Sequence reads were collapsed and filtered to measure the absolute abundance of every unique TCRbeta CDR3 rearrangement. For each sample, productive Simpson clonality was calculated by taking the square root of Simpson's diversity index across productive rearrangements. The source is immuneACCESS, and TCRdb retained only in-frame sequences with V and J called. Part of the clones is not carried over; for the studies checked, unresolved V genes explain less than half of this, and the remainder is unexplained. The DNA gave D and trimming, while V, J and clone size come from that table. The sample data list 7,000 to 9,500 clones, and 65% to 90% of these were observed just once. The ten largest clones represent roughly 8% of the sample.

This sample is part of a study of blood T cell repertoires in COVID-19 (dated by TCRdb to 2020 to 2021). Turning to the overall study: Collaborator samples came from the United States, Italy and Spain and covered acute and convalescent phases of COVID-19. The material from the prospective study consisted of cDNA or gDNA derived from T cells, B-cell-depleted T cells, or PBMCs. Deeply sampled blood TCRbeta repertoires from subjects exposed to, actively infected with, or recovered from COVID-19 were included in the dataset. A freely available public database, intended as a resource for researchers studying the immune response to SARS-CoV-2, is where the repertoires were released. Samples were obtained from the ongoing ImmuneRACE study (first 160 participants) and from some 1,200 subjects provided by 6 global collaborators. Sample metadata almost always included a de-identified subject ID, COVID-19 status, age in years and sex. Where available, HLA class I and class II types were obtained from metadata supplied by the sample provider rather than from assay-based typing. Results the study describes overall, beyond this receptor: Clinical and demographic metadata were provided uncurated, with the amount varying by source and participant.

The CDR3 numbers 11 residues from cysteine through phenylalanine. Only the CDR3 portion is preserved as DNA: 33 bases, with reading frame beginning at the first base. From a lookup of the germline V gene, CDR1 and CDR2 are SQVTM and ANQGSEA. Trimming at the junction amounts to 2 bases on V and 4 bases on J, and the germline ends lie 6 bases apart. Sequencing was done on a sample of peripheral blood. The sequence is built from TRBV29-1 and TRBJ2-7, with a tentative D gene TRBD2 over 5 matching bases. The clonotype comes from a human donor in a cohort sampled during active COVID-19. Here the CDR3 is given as CSVERGYEQYF. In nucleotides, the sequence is TGCAGCGTTGAACGGGGTTACGAGCAGTACTTC.